These T cell receptor beta chains were read from a single sample in a study of shared T cell receptors in the human thymus. Generated by immunoSEQ multiplex PCR, the TCRdb table keeps only in-frame clones and is missing some. The data contain fewer than 700,000 clones, around 89% of them singletons. In addition, the sample was reused for a study of human thymus T cells.

Sequences were obtained from thymocytes. These receptors were taken from a boy under two years old with a congenital heart defect. The CDR3 runs from the conserved cysteine through the conserved F or W. D genes are given only for firm matches. Size tells how often a clone was seen (once, few, many) or the class of an expanded clone, and some rows leave it out.

v_gene: TRBV7-9
j_gene: TRBJ2-1
d_gene: NA
abundance: NA
CDR3nt: TGTGCCAGCAGCTTAGATTCTCCCATTTGGCGGACACGGAATGAGCAGTTCTTC
CDR3aa: CASSLDSPIWRTRNEQFF

v_gene: TRBV27
j_gene: TRBJ2-7
d_gene: TRBD1
abundance: NA
CDR3nt: TGTGCCAGCAGTTTAACCCTGCCGGGACAGGGGCTCCCTTGTTGCGCGTACTTC
CDR3aa: CASSLTLPGQGLPCCAYF

v_gene: TRBV7-2
j_gene: TRBJ1-3
d_gene: TRBD1
abundance: NA
CDR3nt: TGTGCCAGCAGCGCCAAACAGGGGCTAACTGGAAACACCATATATTTT
CDR3aa: CASSAKQGLTGNTIYF

v_gene: TRBV27
j_gene: TRBJ2-7
d_gene: NA
abundance: NA
CDR3nt: TGTGCCAGCACCGAGGCGGCAGGAACTAGCTACGAGCAGTACTTC
CDR3aa: CASTEAAGTSYEQYF

v_gene: TRBV12-5
j_gene: TRBJ2-1
d_gene: NA
abundance: NA
CDR3nt: TGTGCTAGTTTTCCGCTACAGTACAATGAGCAGTTCTTC
CDR3aa: CASFPLQYNEQFF

v_gene: TRBV27
j_gene: TRBJ2-2
d_gene: NA
abundance: NA
CDR3nt: TGTGCCAGCAGTCTGAGGGACACCGGGGAGCTGTTTTTT
CDR3aa: CASSLRDTGELFF

v_gene: TRBV4-2
j_gene: TRBJ2-3
d_gene: TRBD2
abundance: NA
CDR3nt: TGTGCCAGCAGCCAAGGCACCTGGGGCAGGGCGACTAGCGGGAGGGCAGATACGCAGTATTTT
CDR3aa: CASSQGTWGRATSGRADTQYF

v_gene: TRBV27
j_gene: TRBJ2-3
d_gene: TRBD2
abundance: NA
CDR3nt: TGTGCCAGCAATGGCGGGGGGGATACGCAGTATTTT
CDR3aa: CASNGGGDTQYF

v_gene: TRBV15
j_gene: TRBJ2-1
d_gene: TRBD2
abundance: once
CDR3nt: TGTGCCACCAGCAGAGGGGCTAGCGGAAACTCCTACAATGAGCAGTTCTTC
CDR3aa: CATSRGASGNSYNEQFF

v_gene: TRBV4-3
j_gene: TRBJ2-6
d_gene: NA
abundance: NA
CDR3nt: TGCGCCAGCAGCCAAGATAGGGGCGGGAAGTTTTTTGGGGCCAACGTCCTGACTTTC
CDR3aa: CASSQDRGGKFFGANVLTF

v_gene: TRBV9
j_gene: TRBJ2-7
d_gene: NA
abundance: NA
CDR3nt: TGTGCCAGCAGCCCTGGGGAAGGACAGACCTACGAGCAGTACTTC
CDR3aa: CASSPGEGQTYEQYF

v_gene: TRBV20-1
j_gene: TRBJ1-1
d_gene: NA
abundance: NA
CDR3nt: TGCAGTGCTCCAGAGAACACTGAAGCTTTCTTT
CDR3aa: CSAPENTEAFF

v_gene: TRBV6-1
j_gene: TRBJ2-2
d_gene: NA
abundance: NA
CDR3nt: TGTGCCAGCAGTGTAATCTCCACCGGGGAGCTGTTTTTT
CDR3aa: CASSVISTGELFF

v_gene: TRBV5-1
j_gene: TRBJ2-1
d_gene: TRBD2
abundance: NA
CDR3nt: TGCGCCAGCAGCTTGGAGGCGGGAGCTCTCCTCAATGAGCAGTTCTTC
CDR3aa: CASSLEAGALLNEQFF

v_gene: TRBV18
j_gene: TRBJ2-2
d_gene: NA
abundance: NA
CDR3nt: TGTGCCAGCTCCCCGACAGAGAACACCGGGGAGCTGTTTTTT
CDR3aa: CASSPTENTGELFF

v_gene: TRBV7-2
j_gene: TRBJ1-4
d_gene: TRBD1
abundance: NA
CDR3nt: TGTGCCAGCAGCTTGGGGACAGGGATCTCAGGCGGAACTAATGAAAAACTGTTTTTT
CDR3aa: CASSLGTGISGGTNEKLFF

v_gene: TRBV5-5
j_gene: TRBJ2-7
d_gene: NA
abundance: once
CDR3nt: TGTGCCAGCAGCTTGTTACAGACCTCCTACGAGCAGTACTTC
CDR3aa: CASSLLQTSYEQYF

v_gene: TRBV19
j_gene: TRBJ2-1
d_gene: TRBD2
abundance: NA
CDR3nt: TGTGCCAGTAGTATGCCCGGGACTAGCGGGAGTGCCGACAATGAGCAGTTCTTC
CDR3aa: CASSMPGTSGSADNEQFF

v_gene: TRBV9
j_gene: TRBJ2-1
d_gene: NA
abundance: NA
CDR3nt: TGTGCCAGCACTTTAGCGCCCAGCTCCTACAATGAGCAGTTCTTC
CDR3aa: CASTLAPSSYNEQFF

v_gene: TRBV11-2
j_gene: TRBJ1-1
d_gene: NA
abundance: few
CDR3nt: TGTGCCAGCAGCCCCACGTTTAAGAGGATGAACACTGAAGCTTTCTTT
CDR3aa: CASSPTFKRMNTEAFF

v_gene: TRBV25-1
j_gene: TRBJ2-2
d_gene: NA
abundance: NA
CDR3nt: TGTGCCAGCAGTGAATATAGCGGGAACACCGGGGAGCTGTTTTTT
CDR3aa: CASSEYSGNTGELFF

v_gene: TRBV28
j_gene: TRBJ2-1
d_gene: TRBD1
abundance: NA
CDR3nt: TGTGCCAGCAGTTTGTACAGGGGGGCGGTTGGTGAGCAGTTCTTC
CDR3aa: CASSLYRGAVGEQFF

v_gene: TRBV6-5
j_gene: TRBJ1-5
d_gene: TRBD1
abundance: NA
CDR3nt: TGTGCCAGCAGTGAAGTCCAGGGGGCTCAGCCCCAGCATTTT
CDR3aa: CASSEVQGAQPQHF

v_gene: TRBV11-3
j_gene: TRBJ1-2
d_gene: NA
abundance: NA
CDR3nt: TGTGCCAGCAGCTTAAGAGGGGGTCAGTCAACCGACTATGGCTACACCTTC
CDR3aa: CASSLRGGQSTDYGYTF

v_gene: TRBV27
j_gene: TRBJ1-2
d_gene: TRBD1
abundance: NA
CDR3nt: TGTGCCAGCATGGACAGGGGAGGAAACTATGGCTACACCTTC
CDR3aa: CASMDRGGNYGYTF

v_gene: TRBV19
j_gene: TRBJ1-2
d_gene: NA
abundance: NA
CDR3nt: TGTGCCAGTAGTGAAAAGGGGCGGGACGGCTACACCTTC
CDR3aa: CASSEKGRDGYTF

v_gene: TRBV30
j_gene: TRBJ1-1
d_gene: NA
abundance: once
CDR3nt: TGTGCCTGGTACCGGGAGGGGAACACTGAAGCTTTCTTT
CDR3aa: CAWYREGNTEAFF

v_gene: TRBV7-8
j_gene: TRBJ2-3
d_gene: NA
abundance: NA
CDR3nt: TGTGCCAGCAGCTTACTTCCAGATACGCAGTATTTT
CDR3aa: CASSLLPDTQYF

v_gene: TRBV9
j_gene: TRBJ2-2
d_gene: NA
abundance: NA
CDR3nt: TGTGCCAGCAGCTTCCTCAGGGACTCGGCGGGGAAAGAGGGCGGGGAGCTGTTTTTT
CDR3aa: CASSFLRDSAGKEGGELFF

v_gene: TRBV5-4
j_gene: TRBJ2-1
d_gene: TRBD2
abundance: once
CDR3nt: TGTGCCAGCAGCCAACCAAACAAGCGGGGACGGCGTTACAATGAGCAGTTCTTC
CDR3aa: CASSQPNKRGRRYNEQFF

v_gene: TRBV30
j_gene: TRBJ2-2
d_gene: NA
abundance: NA
CDR3nt: TGTGCCTGGGGGCGGGGAGTGAGAACGAGGGAGCTGTTTTTT
CDR3aa: CAWGRGVRTRELFF

v_gene: TRBV9
j_gene: TRBJ2-7
d_gene: NA
abundance: once
CDR3nt: TGTGCCAGCAGCGTAGGCCAGGGGAACCACGAGCAGTACTTC
CDR3aa: CASSVGQGNHEQYF

v_gene: TRBV7-9
j_gene: TRBJ1-2
d_gene: TRBD1
abundance: NA
CDR3nt: TGTGCCAGCAGCTTCGCACAGGGGGTCGACTATGGCTACACCTTC
CDR3aa: CASSFAQGVDYGYTF

v_gene: TRBV10-2
j_gene: TRBJ1-3
d_gene: TRBD1
abundance: NA
CDR3nt: TGCGCCAGCATAGGGTCCGGGACAGCTGGAAACACCATATATTTT
CDR3aa: CASIGSGTAGNTIYF

v_gene: TRBV4-1
j_gene: TRBJ2-2
d_gene: TRBD2
abundance: NA
CDR3nt: TGCGCCAGCTCTCCTAGGTCAGGGGGCGGTAGCGGGAGGGCCAACGGGGAGCTGTTTTTT
CDR3aa: CASSPRSGGGSGRANGELFF

v_gene: TRBV2
j_gene: TRBJ2-3
d_gene: NA
abundance: once
CDR3nt: TGTGCCAGCAACGGCAGGGCATTTACAGATACGCAGTATTTT
CDR3aa: CASNGRAFTDTQYF

v_gene: TRBV9
j_gene: TRBJ2-7
d_gene: TRBD2
abundance: NA
CDR3nt: TGTGCCAGCAGCGTGGGACTAGCGGCCTACGAGCAGTACTTC
CDR3aa: CASSVGLAAYEQYF

v_gene: TRBV10-3
j_gene: TRBJ2-1
d_gene: TRBD2
abundance: NA
CDR3nt: TGTGCCATCAGTGAGTCGGCTAGCGGGGGGTTTGAAGATGAGCAGTTCTTC
CDR3aa: CAISESASGGFEDEQFF

v_gene: TRBV27
j_gene: TRBJ2-7
d_gene: NA
abundance: NA
CDR3nt: TGTGCCAGCAGTTTATCGTGGAAGGGGCGGTACGAGCAGTACTTC
CDR3aa: CASSLSWKGRYEQYF

v_gene: TRBV18
j_gene: TRBJ2-7
d_gene: NA
abundance: NA
CDR3nt: TGTGCCAGCTCAGGGTCAGGTGTAGATTACGACGAGCAGTACTTC
CDR3aa: CASSGSGVDYDEQYF

v_gene: TRBV29-1
j_gene: TRBJ2-3
d_gene: TRBD2
abundance: NA
CDR3nt: TGCAGCGTCGACTTCCCTGATGGGACTAGCGGACACACAGATACGCAGTATTTT
CDR3aa: CSVDFPDGTSGHTDTQYF

v_gene: TRBV5-4
j_gene: TRBJ2-1
d_gene: NA
abundance: NA
CDR3nt: TGTGCCAGCAGCTTTCGTCGTGGATCGGGGAATGAGCAGTTCTTC
CDR3aa: CASSFRRGSGNEQFF

v_gene: TRBV21-1
j_gene: TRBJ1-1
d_gene: NA
abundance: NA
CDR3nt: TGTGCCAGCAGCTCCCGGAGCCTCTTCTTT
CDR3aa: CASSSRSLFF

v_gene: TRBV2
j_gene: TRBJ2-5
d_gene: TRBD1
abundance: once
CDR3nt: TGTGCCAGCAGGGGGGACAGGGAGCAAGAGACCCAGTACTTC
CDR3aa: CASRGDREQETQYF

v_gene: TRBV20-1
j_gene: TRBJ1-2
d_gene: NA
abundance: NA
CDR3nt: TGCAGTGCTAGAGAACTTGGCTACACCTTC
CDR3aa: CSARELGYTF

v_gene: TRBV27
j_gene: TRBJ2-2
d_gene: NA
abundance: NA
CDR3nt: TGTGCCAGCAGTGCCCACGTAGCGGCACCAGTGGGCGGGGAGCTGTTTTTT
CDR3aa: CASSAHVAAPVGGELFF

v_gene: TRBV10-1
j_gene: TRBJ2-5
d_gene: NA
abundance: NA
CDR3nt: TGCGCCAGCAGTCGTCCCGGGAGCGAGGAGACCCAGTACTTC
CDR3aa: CASSRPGSEETQYF

v_gene: TRBV5-6
j_gene: TRBJ2-7
d_gene: TRBD2
abundance: NA
CDR3nt: TGTGCCAGCAGCTTGGGGGGACTACAGTACGAGCAGTACTTC
CDR3aa: CASSLGGLQYEQYF

v_gene: TRBV11-2
j_gene: TRBJ2-7
d_gene: TRBD2
abundance: NA
CDR3nt: TGTGCCAGCAGCCCCCGGGTAGCGGGACCCTACGAGCAGTACTTC
CDR3aa: CASSPRVAGPYEQYF

v_gene: TRBV4-1
j_gene: TRBJ2-3
d_gene: TRBD2
abundance: NA
CDR3nt: TGCGCCAGCAGCCGAGAGGAGGGGAAACTAGCGGCCCCCACAGATACGCAGTATTTT
CDR3aa: CASSREEGKLAAPTDTQYF

v_gene: TRBV5-5
j_gene: TRBJ2-7
d_gene: TRBD2
abundance: NA
CDR3nt: TGTGCCAGCAGTTTAGGTAGCGGGAGGGCCAGGGGGTACGAGCAGTACTTC
CDR3aa: CASSLGSGRARGYEQYF

v_gene: TRBV28
j_gene: TRBJ1-5
d_gene: NA
abundance: NA
CDR3nt: TGTGCCAGCAGTTTTGGGGGGGATCAGCCCCAGCATTTT
CDR3aa: CASSFGGDQPQHF

v_gene: TRBV5-1
j_gene: TRBJ2-7
d_gene: TRBD2
abundance: NA
CDR3nt: TGCGCCAGCGGGAGTAGCGGGGAGTGGTACGAGCAGTACTTC
CDR3aa: CASGSSGEWYEQYF

v_gene: TRBV5-5
j_gene: TRBJ1-2
d_gene: NA
abundance: NA
CDR3nt: TGTGCCAGCAGCCCCGGTCAGGGGAACTATGGCTACACCTTC
CDR3aa: CASSPGQGNYGYTF

v_gene: TRBV28
j_gene: TRBJ2-7
d_gene: NA
abundance: NA
CDR3nt: TGTGCCAGCAGAGCTCCCAGGGCGCGCGGGGTAGCCTACGAGCAGTACTTC
CDR3aa: CASRAPRARGVAYEQYF

v_gene: TRBV7-2
j_gene: TRBJ2-2
d_gene: TRBD2
abundance: NA
CDR3nt: TGTGCCAGCAATAGCGGGAGGGTATGGGAGCTGTTTTTT
CDR3aa: CASNSGRVWELFF

v_gene: TRBV21-1
j_gene: TRBJ2-5
d_gene: NA
abundance: NA
CDR3nt: TGTGCCAGCAGCCTACGACACCCGGTGGCGACCCAGTACTTC
CDR3aa: CASSLRHPVATQYF

v_gene: TRBV19
j_gene: TRBJ2-6
d_gene: NA
abundance: once
CDR3nt: TGTGCCAGCTCCAAACCGGGACAAGGGACTGGGGCCAACGTCCTGACTTTC
CDR3aa: CASSKPGQGTGANVLTF

v_gene: TRBV29-1
j_gene: TRBJ2-3
d_gene: TRBD2
abundance: NA
CDR3nt: TGCAGCGTTGAAGAGGGCTTAAGAGCGGGACGATTCCGCGCAGATACGCAGTATTTT
CDR3aa: CSVEEGLRAGRFRADTQYF

v_gene: TRBV5-1
j_gene: TRBJ2-7
d_gene: TRBD1
abundance: NA
CDR3nt: TGCGCCAGCAGCTGGGACAGGATAAGCTCCTACGAGCAGTACTTC
CDR3aa: CASSWDRISSYEQYF